This T cell receptor beta chain was obtained from a study of blood T cells in healthy people across ages. Notes on the study in general: Long-lived donors carried more naive CD4+ cells and greater diversity than aged donors.

In regard to this clonotype: Its antigen is unknown.

Germline V CDR1 and CDR2: SGHAT, FQNNGV. This CDR3 region has 16 residues. For the second PCR, which ran for about 6 to 12 cycles, a sample-barcoded 5' primer and a J-beta primer mix were used. Every cDNA molecule carried a tag from a template-switch adaptor bearing 12 random nucleotides. Each sample yielded at least 3 million CDR3-containing paired-end reads. A single record per CDR3 protein comes from TCRdb applying MiXCR to the 5' RACE reads. The sample has about 640,000 distinct CDR3 sequences, roughly 50% seen once. The receptor's source is a man aged 55 to 70 in good health. The rearrangement links TRBV11-2 to TRBJ2-7, with 10 bases identical to TRBD1. The tail of the sequence fits TRBJ2-1 better, so the J call may be wrong. Source material: blood. The CDR3 is CASSYRQGAKYNEQFF. The CDR3 DNA reads TGTGCCAGCAGCTACAGACAGGGGGCAAAGTACAATGAGCAGTTCTTC.